A single sample gave rise to the 9 T cell receptor beta chains below, sequenced in a study of long-term antiretroviral therapy in people with HIV. At survey level, the immunoSEQ assay was run in its v3.0 version. Generated by immunoSEQ multiplex PCR, the TCRdb table keeps only in-frame clones and is missing some. The sample includes fewer than 25,000 clones, 80% to 90% of them seen just once. This specimen was unsorted PBMCs, taken 1.8 years before starting antiretroviral therapy. The receptor set was obtained from a woman between 25 and 40 years old with HIV.

The V call is TRBV11-2, the J call TRBJ2-7; TRBD1 might be the D (6 bases). Trimming took off 1 base at V and 4 bases at J, with 17 bases between the two ends. Germline CDR1 is SGHAT and CDR2 is FQNNGV. The CDR3 runs to 16 residues. CDR3 coding DNA: TGTGCCAGCAGCTTAGCAGCAACAGGGCCCGCTTACGAGCAGTACGTC. This gives the protein CASSLAATGPAYEQYV.

The rearrangement joins TRBV6-1 to TRBJ1-5; D is unclear. V was clipped by 3 bases and J by 1 base, with 10 bases between them. The germline gives CDR1 MNHNS, CDR2 SASEGT. The CDR3 consists of 15 residues. The CDR3, as DNA: TGTGCCAGCAGTGACCCGGTCAACAGCAATCAGCCCCAGCATTTT. This sequence encodes CASSDPVNSNQPQHF.

The chain employs TRBV7-6 and TRBJ2-5, with D unresolved. The CDR3 extends over 11 amino acids. Germline CDR1 reads SGHVS; CDR2 reads FNYEAQ. V shed 4 bases and J shed 1 base, with 1 base lying between them. The CDR3 protein is CASSSQETQYF. DNA of the CDR3: TGTGCCAGCAGCTCCCAAGAGACCCAGTACTTC.

The chain uses TRBV29-1 and TRBJ2-3, with 7 bases identical to TRBD1. With 4 bases clipped from V and 10 bases from J, the junction kept 11 bases outside the gene matches. CDR3 length: 13 residues. Germline CDR1 is SQVTM and CDR2 is ANQGSEA. The CDR3 region has the DNA TGCAGCGTTGGACAGGGCACCCAGGGGGCGCAGTATTTT. Translating gives CSVGQGTQGAQYF.

The CDR3 reads CASTEGANIQYF. The CDR3 DNA reads TGTGCCAGCACGGAGGGGGCGAACATTCAGTACTTC. The J gene is TRBJ2-4, the V gene TRBV6-1, with D possibly matching TRBD1 (7 bases). The CDR3 length is 12 residues. Per germline, CDR1 MNHNS and CDR2 SASEGT. Trimming cost V 7 bases and J 7 bases, with 11 bases left between them.

The CDR3 nucleotides are TGTGCCAGCACAGACAGGGGATCTGGAAACACCATATATTTT. Its protein is CASTDRGSGNTIYF. The chain combines TRBV6-1 with TRBJ1-3, with 8 positions matching TRBD1. CDR1 is MNHNS, CDR2 SASEGT, per germline. CDR3 length: 14 amino acids. Trimming took 7 bases from V and 1 from J; bases not matched to a gene: 3.

The chain is built from TRBV2 and TRBJ2-4; D is uncertain. V lost 8 bases and J 5 bases, leaving 13 bases between the germline ends. CDR3 size: 13 residues. Per the germline V gene, CDR1 is SNHLY and CDR2 is FYNNEI. CDR3 protein: CASQSRAQNIQYF. CDR3 bases: TGTGCCAGCCAATCTCGGGCACAAAACATTCAGTACTTC.

The chain uses TRBV4-1 and TRBJ2-5; maybe TRBD2 (7 bases). The V gene's germline CDR1 is MGHRA and CDR2 YSYEKL. With 4 bases removed from V and 4 bases from J, the gap between germline ends came to 16 bases. The CDR3 totals 15 residues. In nucleotides, the CDR3 is TGCGCCAGCAGCCCCTCAAGGGGGGGGGCAGAGACCCAGTACTTC. It is translated as CASSPSRGGAETQYF.

The chain employs TRBV5-6 and TRBJ2-5, with D perhaps TRBD1 (6 bases). This CDR3 contains 15 residues. The V and J ends lost 0 bases and 6 bases respectively, with 15 bases between them. Germline CDR1 and CDR2: SGHDT and YYEEEE. The CDR3: CASSLVTGKGQTQYF. CDR3 bases: TGTGCCAGCAGCTTGGTAACAGGGAAGGGGCAGACCCAGTACTTC.